The 2 T cell receptor beta chains below all came from one sample that was sequenced in a study of CD8+ T cells in alopecia areata. After isolation, RNA underwent reverse transcription to generate cDNA as the sequencing template. Repertoires were generated with immunoSEQ multiplex PCR, while TCRdb's copy carries only in-frame clones and drops some. The table has about 130,000 clones, 49% seen once. Sequencing was performed on CD8+ T cells sorted from blood, taken at week 0. These receptors were collected from a human donor with alopecia areata.

The V call is TRBV5-6, the J call TRBJ2-3; D is uncertain. The V gene's germline CDR1 is SGHDT and CDR2 YYEEEE. This CDR3 region has 12 residues. V gave up 4 bases and J gave up 5 bases, with 8 bases separating them. In nucleotides, the CDR3 is TGTGCCAGCAGCACGGACCGAGATACGCAGTATTTT. This gives the protein CASSTDRDTQYF.

The chain carries TRBV5-1 and TRBJ1-1, with 8 bases aligning to TRBD1. Germline V gene sequence: CDR1 SGHRS, CDR2 YFSETQ. The junction had 8 bases not matched to a gene; V was cut back by 0 bases and J by 4 bases. This CDR3 has 16 amino acids. The CDR3 nucleotides are TGCGCCAGCAGCTTGGACGGGACAGGTATGCGCACTGAAGCTTTCTTT. It is translated as CASSLDGTGMRTEAFF.